What follows are 32 T cell receptor beta chains derived from one specimen sequenced in a study of blood T cell repertoires in COVID-19. Using immunoSEQ multiplex PCR, the repertoire was profiled, and TCRdb retains in-frame clones only, with some absent. The repertoire holds some 180,000 clones, around 87% seen once, with 2.5% to 3% in the top ten. The sample consisted of peripheral blood. Receptors were obtained from a woman over 75 with COVID-19, enrolled during active disease.

This clone was seen ten or more times. The gene calls are TRBV7-3 and TRBJ2-3; 9 bases are shared with TRBD2. The CDR3 runs 15 residues. V shed 2 bases and J 1 base; nucleotides not matched to a gene: 1. The germline CDR1 and CDR2 sequences are SGHTA and FQGTGA. The CDR3 DNA is TGTGCCAGCAGCTTACTAGCGGGACGCACAGATACGCAGTATTTT. This encodes CASSLLAGRTDTQYF. The complete variable domain, with remaining parts taken from reference TRBV7-3 and TRBJ2-3, reads GAGVSQTPSNKVTEKGKYVELRCDPISGHTALYWYRQSLGQGPEFLIYFQGTGAADDSGLPNDRFFAVRPEGSVSTLKIQRTERGDSAVYLCASSLLAGRTDTQYFGPGTRLTVL.

V usage is TRBV6-5 and J usage is TRBJ1-2, with no clear D. Trimming took off 4 bases at V and 5 bases at J, with 14 bases between the two ends. The CDR3 has 14 residues. From germline, CDR1 is MNHEY and CDR2 SVGAGI. The DNA for the CDR3 is TGTGCCAGCAGTTCCGGGGTGCAACTTTATGGCTACACCTTC. Encoded protein: CASSSGVQLYGYTF.

This clone appeared a single time. This chain uses TRBV5-6 with TRBJ2-3; D might be TRBD2 (5 bases). Deletions cut 1 base from V and 3 bases from J, with 6 bases between. The length of the CDR3 is 13 residues. CDR1 SGHDT and CDR2 YYEEEE come from the germline V gene. The CDR3 sequence is CASSLRGTDTQYF. The CDR3 DNA is TGTGCCAGCAGCTTGCGGGGTACAGATACGCAGTATTTT.

The chain joins TRBV9 to TRBJ2-1; 10 bases align to TRBD2. Germline assignment: CDR1 SGDLS and CDR2 YYNGEE. J lost 7 bases, V lost 0 bases, and 4 bases had no gene match. The CDR3 runs 15 residues. The CDR3 loop reads CASSVGLAGENEQFF. In nucleotides, the CDR3 is TGTGCCAGCAGCGTAGGGCTAGCGGGAGAGAATGAGCAGTTCTTC.

The CDR3 loop reads CASRAGSGAGELFF. Written as DNA, the CDR3 is TGTGCCAGCAGGGCGGGATCGGGGGCCGGGGAGCTGTTTTTT. The V and J genes are TRBV6-5 and TRBJ2-2; D is possibly TRBD2 (6 bases). V lost 6 bases and J lost 6, with 14 bases in between. Germline CDR1 is MNHEY and CDR2 is SVGAGI. CDR3 length equals 14 residues.

The chain has TRBV24-1 and TRBJ2-3, with D perhaps matching TRBD2 (5 bases). Between the trimmed V and J ends, which lost 5 bases and 5 bases, there was a span of 10 bases. The CDR3 contains 13 residues. The V gene's germline CDR1 is KGHDR and CDR2 SFDVKD. CDR3 in amino acids: CATSAPGGDTQYF. The CDR3 nucleotides read TGTGCCACCAGTGCCCCAGGAGGAGATACGCAGTATTTT.

This sequence joins TRBV13 and TRBJ1-4, with D possibly TRBD1 on 6 matching bases. The CDR3 totals 21 residues. Germline V gives CDR1 PRHDT, CDR2 FYEKMQ (reference sequence). Trimming took 5 bases from V and 0 from J, leaving 28 bases between them. DNA of the CDR3: TGTGCCAGCAGCCGAACCAAATCGAGAACAGGGCGCGGTGCAACTAATGAAAAACTGTTTTTT. Amino acid sequence: CASSRTKSRTGRGATNEKLFF. Full variable domain (outside the CDR3, taken from reference TRBV13 and TRBJ1-4): AAGVIQSPRHLIKEKRETATLKCYPIPRHDTVYWYQQGPGQDPQFLISFYEKMQSDKGSIPDRFSAQQFSDYHSELNMSSLELGDSALYFCASSRTKSRTGRGATNEKLFFGSGTQLSVL.

V usage is TRBV28 and J usage is TRBJ2-3, with 7 bases fitting TRBD1. This CDR3 region has 17 residues. Losses at the gene ends were 4 bases for V and 3 bases for J; bases not matched to a gene: 13. CDR1 and CDR2 (germline): MDHEN, SYDVKM. Here the CDR3 reads CASSSGGVTGLTDTQYF. CDR3 bases: TGTGCCAGCAGTTCTGGAGGTGTGACAGGGTTGACAGATACGCAGTATTTT.

V and J are TRBV6-5 and TRBJ1-1; D is perhaps TRBD1 (6 bases). Germline-derived CDR1 and CDR2 are MNHEY and SVGAGI. V lost 0 bases, J lost 5 bases, and 13 bases lay in between. The CDR3 totals 15 residues. CDR3 protein: CASSYSNAGETEAFF. DNA of the CDR3: TGTGCCAGCAGTTACTCGAATGCAGGGGAAACTGAAGCTTTCTTT.

The genes are TRBV29-1 and TRBJ1-1; no clear D gene. CDR3 length equals 12 residues. V was trimmed by 3 bases and J by 1 base, leaving 6 bases between them. The V gene's germline CDR1 is SQVTM and CDR2 ANQGSEA. The CDR3 DNA follows: TGCAGCGTTGACGAGGGGAACACTGAAGCTTTCTTT. It encodes CSVDEGNTEAFF.

V and J are TRBV5-4 and TRBJ2-3; D uncertain. The CDR3 extends over 13 amino acids. V gave up 0 bases and J gave up 6 bases, with 8 bases separating them. Germline-derived CDR1 and CDR2 are SGHNT and YYREEE (reference sequence). The CDR3 DNA reads as TGTGCCAGCAGCTTGGCAGGTGCGGATACGCAGTATTTT. Residues: CASSLAGADTQYF. The full variable domain, its missing parts supplied by reference TRBV5-4 and TRBJ2-3, is ETGVTQSPTHLIKTRGQQVTLRCSSQSGHNTVSWYQQALGQGPQFIFQYYREEENGRGNFPPRFSGLQFPNYSSELNVNALELDDSALYLCASSLAGADTQYFGPGTRLTVL.

CDR3 loop: CASSKRTATNEKLFF. The CDR3 DNA is TGTGCCAGTAGTAAGAGGACAGCAACTAATGAAAAACTGTTTTTT. The V call is TRBV19, the J call TRBJ1-4, with D tentatively TRBD1 (6 bases). Trimming removed 4 bases from V and 0 bases from J, with 9 bases in between. This CDR3 contains 15 residues. Germline V gene sequence: CDR1 LNHDA, CDR2 SQIVND (reference sequence).

The chain is built from TRBV2 and TRBJ2-5, with 9 bases aligning to TRBD2. The germline V gene has CDR1 SNHLY and CDR2 FYNNEI. V lost 6 bases to trimming and J lost 5 bases; unmatched junction nucleotides: 13. The CDR3 loop spans 16 amino acids. CDR3 sequence: CASSQLWGLAGETQYF. CDR3 in DNA: TGTGCCAGCAGCCAGTTATGGGGACTAGCTGGTGAGACCCAGTACTTC.

The chain recombines TRBV20-1 with TRBJ2-1; tentative D call: TRBD2 (7 bases). Germline-derived CDR1 and CDR2 are DFQATT and SNEGSKA (reference sequence). The CDR3 runs to 17 residues. V dropped 3 bases and J dropped 4 bases, with 22 bases sitting between them. Here the CDR3 reads CSASEIGGGSWYNEQFF. The CDR3 coding sequence is TGCAGTGCTAGTGAGATCGGGGGCGGGAGTTGGTACAATGAGCAGTTCTTC.

The count of this clone is one. The CDR3 loop is CASMFRRVGETQYF. The DNA for the CDR3 is TGTGCCAGCATGTTCCGTCGGGTTGGAGAGACCCAGTACTTC. This rearrangement joins TRBV5-6 to TRBJ2-5; D unresolved. The CDR3 spans 14 residues. Germline CDR1 is SGHDT and CDR2 is YYEEEE. The ends were cut back, 6 bases at V and 4 bases at J, with 16 bases in the middle.

The V and J genes are TRBV28 and TRBJ2-5; 8 bases are shared with TRBD1. This CDR3 contains 13 residues. Germline CDR1 is MDHEN and CDR2 is SYDVKM. V shed 5 bases and J 5 bases; nucleotides not matched to a gene: 4. The CDR3 protein is CASSPDRVETQYF. The CDR3 nucleotides are TGTGCCAGCAGTCCGGACAGGGTCGAGACCCAGTACTTC.

The DNA for the CDR3 is TGCGCCAGCAGGCCAGACCCAGAGCGGAACACTGAAGCTTTCTTT. Translated: CASRPDPERNTEAFF. This chain connects TRBV5-1 to TRBJ1-1; no reliable D call. Germline CDR1 is SGHRS and CDR2 is YFSETQ. This CDR3 has 15 residues. The V gene lost 5 bases and the J gene lost 1 base, with 15 bases spanning the gap.

This sequence joins TRBV7-2 and TRBJ2-7, with no clear D. The CDR3 runs 13 residues. V lost 2 bases and J lost 2, with 7 bases in between. Germline loops: CDR1 SGHTA, CDR2 FQGNSA. CDR3 in amino acids: CASSLQRTYEQYF. CDR3 sequence (DNA): TGTGCCAGCAGCTTACAGCGTACCTACGAGCAGTACTTC.

This clone showed up just a few times. This chain links TRBV28 with TRBJ2-7, with D maybe TRBD1 (6 bases). CDR3 length: 16 residues. Deletions cut 8 bases from V and 0 bases from J, with 20 bases between. CDR1 and CDR2 from the germline V gene are MDHEN and SYDVKM. The CDR3 DNA reads as TGTGCCAGCCACGAATTTCGGACAGCATACTCCTACGAGCAGTACTTC. Translating it yields CASHEFRTAYSYEQYF.

The chain is built from TRBV7-2 and TRBJ2-6; no firm D call. The ends were cut back, 7 bases at V and 4 bases at J, with 11 bases in the middle. The V gene's germline CDR1 is SGHTA and CDR2 FQGNSA. The CDR3 contains 14 residues. The CDR3 is CASTLSAGANVLTF. The CDR3 region has the DNA TGTGCCAGCACCCTCAGTGCCGGGGCCAACGTCCTGACTTTC.

This chain links TRBV29-1 with TRBJ1-1, with D maybe TRBD1 (5 bases). Germline CDR1 reads SQVTM; CDR2 reads ANQGSEA. CDR3 size: 18 residues. V lost 0 bases and J 3 bases, leaving 23 bases between the germline ends. CDR3 bases: TGCAGCGTTGAAGACGCCAGGAGGTCCTACGGGGGGGACACTGAAGCTTTCTTT. It is translated as CSVEDARRSYGGDTEAFF.

The gene calls are TRBV5-1 and TRBJ2-2, with 9 positions matching TRBD2. Germline V gene lookup returns CDR1 SGHRS and CDR2 YFSETQ. CDR3 size: 19 residues. Trimming at V came to 6 bases and at J to 7 bases, leaving 22 bases not matched to a gene. The CDR3 reads CASNLLSGRSGIGVGELFF. The CDR3 DNA follows: TGCGCCAGCAACCTCCTGAGCGGGAGGTCAGGTATTGGCGTCGGGGAGCTGTTTTTT.

The V and J genes are TRBV24-1 and TRBJ2-2; 8 nucleotides match TRBD2. V gave up 4 bases and J gave up 2 bases; unmatched junction bases: 8. CDR3 length: 17 amino acids. Germline assignment: CDR1 KGHDR and CDR2 SFDVKD. In nucleotides, the CDR3 is TGTGCCACCAGTGACCCAGCGGGAGACTTTAACACCGGGGAGCTGTTTTTT. Translated, it gives CATSDPAGDFNTGELFF.

The chain has TRBV5-6 and TRBJ2-7, with a possible D match to TRBD2 (5 bases). The CDR3 has 12 amino acids. CDR1 SGHDT and CDR2 YYEEEE come from the germline V gene. The germline V and J ends were trimmed by 2 bases and 4 bases, with 7 bases remaining between them. The DNA of the CDR3 is TGTGCCAGCAGCTTCGGGGAATACGAGCAGTACTTC. Its translation is CASSFGEYEQYF.

The genes are TRBV19 and TRBJ1-3; D might be TRBD1 (5 bases). V dropped 5 bases and J dropped 0 bases, with 8 bases sitting between them. This CDR3 is 14 amino acids long. Germline V gives CDR1 LNHDA, CDR2 SQIVND (reference sequence). Here the CDR3 DNA reads TGTGCCAGTAGTGACAGTCTCTCTGGAAACACCATATATTTT. Translated, it gives CASSDSLSGNTIYF.

This clone was seen more than once but under ten times. The J gene is TRBJ1-5, the V gene TRBV5-5; 7 bases agree with TRBD1. The V and J ends lost 4 bases and 4 bases, in that order; junction bases with no gene match: 8. The germline gives CDR1 SGHKS, CDR2 YYEKEE (reference sequence). The CDR3 has 15 amino acids. The CDR3 coding sequence is TGTGCCAGCAGCACCGGGACAGTAAATAATCAGCCCCAGCATTTT. Translating it yields CASSTGTVNNQPQHF.

This sequence joins TRBV9 and TRBJ2-5; perhaps TRBD2 as D (5 bases). CDR3 length equals 16 residues. From germline, CDR1 is SGDLS and CDR2 YYNGEE. Trimming pared 4 bases from V and 7 bases from J, leaving 23 bases between. The CDR3 region is CASSPRSGLDLGTQYF. Written as DNA, the CDR3 is TGTGCCAGCAGCCCGAGAAGCGGTCTAGACCTGGGGACCCAGTACTTC. Combining the CDR3 with reference TRBV9 and TRBJ2-5 gives the whole variable domain DSGVTQTPKHLITATGQRVTLRCSPRSGDLSVYWYQQSLDQGLQFLIQYYNGEERAKGNILERFSAQQFPDLHSELNLSSLELGDSALYFCASSPRSGLDLGTQYFGPGTRLLVL.

The CDR3, as DNA: TGTGCCAGCAGTCTAGGACTAGCGGGAGTGGATACGCAGTATTTT. Translating it yields CASSLGLAGVDTQYF. The chain links TRBV28 to TRBJ2-3; 13 positions agree with TRBD2. Trimming took 5 bases from V and 6 from J; bases not matched to a gene: 5. The germline gives CDR1 MDHEN, CDR2 SYDVKM. The CDR3 contains 15 residues.

The V and J genes are TRBV5-1 and TRBJ1-2, with 8 bases fitting TRBD1. Germline assignment: CDR1 SGHRS and CDR2 YFSETQ. The CDR3 extends over 13 amino acids. Trimming at V came to 4 bases and at J to 7 bases, leaving 6 bases not matched to a gene. The CDR3 sequence is CASSPGTGFGYTF. Here the CDR3 DNA reads TGCGCCAGCAGCCCCGGGACAGGTTTTGGCTACACCTTC.

The chain recombines TRBV24-1 with TRBJ2-5; D is possibly TRBD2 (5 bases). Trimming removed 7 bases at V and 4 bases at J, with 21 bases between. Germline CDR1 is KGHDR and CDR2 is SFDVKD. CDR3 length: 16 residues. The CDR3 coding sequence is TGTGCCACCAGCGCCGGTAGGATGGGGAGCATAGAGACCCAGTACTTC. Amino acid sequence: CATSAGRMGSIETQYF.

This rearrangement joins TRBV4-2 to TRBJ2-3; 8 bases line up with TRBD2. V was pared by 0 bases and J by 0 bases, with 20 bases of the junction left unmatched. The germline V gene has CDR1 LGHNA and CDR2 YNFKEQ. This CDR3 comprises 22 residues. CDR3 sequence reads: CASSQDRGGQLAEEFSTDTQYF. CDR3 in DNA: TGTGCCAGCAGCCAAGACAGGGGAGGGCAACTAGCGGAAGAGTTCAGCACAGATACGCAGTATTTT.

The CDR3 sequence: CASSVKAGGFGELFF. The CDR3 DNA reads as TGTGCCAGTAGTGTGAAAGCGGGAGGGTTCGGGGAGCTGTTTTTT. This chain uses TRBV19 with TRBJ2-2; 10 nucleotides match TRBD2. The CDR3 extends over 15 amino acids. CDR1 and CDR2 from the germline V gene are LNHDA and SQIVND (reference sequence). The junction had 7 bases not matched to a gene; V was cut back by 5 bases and J by 7 bases.